A single sample gave rise to the 29 T cell receptor beta chains below, sequenced in a study of T cell responses to AZD1222 COVID-19 vaccine. Sequencing used immunoSEQ multiplex PCR; TCRdb keeps in-frame clones, though not all of them. The sample shows 150,000 to 180,000 clones, 70% to 90% of them seen only once. This specimen consisted of peripheral blood, obtained on day 0 of MenACWY control vaccination. These receptors all stem from an adult in good health.

This clone was detected once. The chain is built from TRBV30 and TRBJ1-6; D remains ambiguous. This CDR3 comprises 13 residues. V dropped 1 base and J dropped 7 bases, with 8 bases sitting between them. The germline V gene has CDR1 GTSNPN and CDR2 SVGIG (reference sequence). CDR3 nucleotides: TGTGCCTGGAGTGGGTATGGGAATTCACCCCTCCACTTT. It codes for CAWSGYGNSPLHF.

J is TRBJ2-6 and V is TRBV6-2 or TRBV6-3, with unresolved D. The germline V and J ends were trimmed by 0 bases and 0 bases, with 12 bases remaining between them. Germline V gene sequence: CDR1 MNHEY, CDR2 SVGEGT. This CDR3 region has 18 residues. This CDR3 is CASSYSGFTSSGANVLTF. CDR3 coding DNA: TGTGCCAGCAGTTACTCGGGGTTCACCTCCTCTGGGGCCAACGTCCTGACTTTC.

The chain uses TRBV2 and TRBJ2-2, with D hard to call. Trimming shortened V by 7 bases and J by 4 bases, and 13 bases separated the two germline ends. Germline values: CDR1 SNHLY, CDR2 FYNNEI. This CDR3 has 14 amino acids. Here the CDR3 reads CASNNREGTGELFF. The CDR3 bases are TGTGCCAGCAATAATAGAGAAGGCACCGGGGAGCTGTTTTTT.

In this sample, this clone turned up a few times. The chain links TRBV5-1 to TRBJ2-5; 7 positions match TRBD2. Germline CDR1 and CDR2: SGHRS and YFSETQ. The CDR3 has 15 amino acids. V lost 0 bases, J lost 3 bases, and 5 bases stayed unmatched. The CDR3 sequence: CASSLAGAGEETQYF. The CDR3 region has the DNA TGCGCCAGCAGCTTGGCCGGGGCGGGGGAAGAGACCCAGTACTTC.

V gene TRBV5-1 combines with J gene TRBJ1-1; D gene ambiguous. V shed 0 bases and J shed 0 bases, with 9 bases lying between them. CDR1 SGHRS and CDR2 YFSETQ come from the germline V gene. The CDR3 runs to 15 residues. The CDR3 protein is CASSLGLGMNTEAFF. The DNA for the CDR3 is TGCGCCAGCAGCTTGGGGTTGGGGATGAACACTGAAGCTTTCTTT.

The chain joins TRBV5-1 to TRBJ2-7; TRBD1 aligns across 8 bases. Germline V lookup: CDR1 SGHRS, CDR2 YFSETQ. The CDR3 has 15 amino acids. V dropped 0 bases and J dropped 2; count of bases not matched to a gene: 4. Here the CDR3 reads CASSLGTGGTYEQYV. CDR3 sequence (DNA): TGCGCCAGCAGCTTGGGAACAGGGGGGACCTACGAGCAGTACGTC.

The chain is built from TRBV7-2 and TRBJ2-7; D is unclear. Between the trimmed V and J ends, which lost 1 base and 6 bases, there was a span of 10 bases. CDR3 length: 13 residues. CDR1 is SGHTA and CDR2 is FQGNSA in the germline V gene. The CDR3 loop reads CASSLEGLIEQYF. CDR3 DNA: TGTGCCAGCAGCTTAGAGGGCCTCATCGAGCAGTACTTC.

The chain links TRBV6-5 to TRBJ2-1, with a weak D call TRBD1 (6 bases). The CDR3 length is 15 residues. CDR1 MNHEY and CDR2 SVGAGI come from the germline V gene. Between the trimmed V and J ends, which lost 6 bases and 0 bases, there was a span of 12 bases. CDR3 sequence (DNA): TGTGCCAGCAGCGGACAGTTGAGCTCCTACAATGAGCAGTTCTTC. The encoded protein is CASSGQLSSYNEQFF.

This sequence joins TRBV27 and TRBJ1-5; 9 bases match TRBD1. J was trimmed by 3 bases and V by 5 bases; bases with no gene match: 5. There are 15 residues in the CDR3. In germline, CDR1 is MNHEY, CDR2 SMNVEV (reference sequence). Written as DNA, the CDR3 is TGTGCCAGCAGTCCAGGGACAGGGTACAATCAGCCCCAGCATTTT. Protein: CASSPGTGYNQPQHF.

The rearrangement uses TRBV7-9 and TRBJ2-3; 13 positions agree with TRBD2. The junction had 9 bases not matched to a gene; V was cut back by 5 bases and J by 4 bases. CDR3 length equals 17 residues. CDR1 is SEHNR and CDR2 is FQNEAQ in the germline V gene (reference sequence). Here the CDR3 DNA reads TGTGCCAGCAGCGCAACCTCCGGGACTAGCGGGGCAGATACGCAGTATTTT. This gives the protein CASSATSGTSGADTQYF.

The chain combines TRBV25-1 with TRBJ2-5; D not resolved. V was shortened by 2 bases and J by 9 bases, with 16 bases between the two germline ends. The V gene's germline CDR1 is MGHDK and CDR2 SYGVNS. The CDR3 is made up of 14 amino acids. The DNA for the CDR3 is TGTGCCAGCAGTGAAAACTACCTACAGTTGCCCCAGTACTTC. Translating it yields CASSENYLQLPQYF.

The chain links TRBV9 to TRBJ2-2; D is possibly TRBD1 (5 bases). Germline V gene sequence: CDR1 SGDLS, CDR2 YYNGEE. The CDR3 loop spans 14 amino acids. The V end was cut by 3 bases, the J end by 2 bases, with 8 bases between. For the CDR3, the DNA is TGTGCCAGCAGCGGGGGCCTAAACACCGGGGAGCTGTTTTTT. Protein product: CASSGGLNTGELFF.

This chain connects TRBV4-1 to TRBJ1-5; D is uncertain. This CDR3 has 16 amino acids. Trimming shortened V by 0 bases and J by 3 bases, and 12 bases separated the two germline ends. The germline V gene has CDR1 MGHRA and CDR2 YSYEKL. CDR3 coding DNA: TGCGCCAGCAGCCAAGATTTGAGCTACTCCAATCAGCCCCAGCATTTT. It is translated as CASSQDLSYSNQPQHF.

The chain has TRBV7-9 and TRBJ1-5; D may be TRBD1 (6 bases). V was shortened by 5 bases and J by 0 bases, with 23 bases between the two germline ends. This CDR3 contains 19 residues. The germline gives CDR1 SEHNR, CDR2 FQNEAQ (reference sequence). CDR3 in amino acids: CASSRTVGGGGLSNQPQHF. Written as DNA, the CDR3 is TGTGCCAGCAGCCGCACGGTGGGGGGCGGGGGCCTTAGCAATCAGCCCCAGCATTTT.

CDR3 residues: CASSLGGENYEQYF. DNA of the CDR3: TGTGCCAGCAGCTTGGGAGGGGAGAACTACGAGCAGTACTTC. The rearrangement joins TRBV5-4 to TRBJ2-7, with D perhaps matching TRBD1 or TRBD2 (5 bases each). The CDR3 consists of 14 residues. Germline V gene lookup returns CDR1 SGHNT and CDR2 YYREEE (reference sequence). Deletions cut 0 bases from V and 3 bases from J, with 10 bases between.

The chain combines TRBV19 with TRBJ1-1; D is perhaps TRBD1 (5 bases). The CDR3 runs to 14 residues. Trimming took 5 bases from V and 4 from J, leaving 14 bases between them. The V gene's germline CDR1 is LNHDA and CDR2 SQIVND (reference sequence). In DNA, the CDR3 is TGTGCCAGTAGTTTAGGCGTAGGGGCCACTGAAGCTTTCTTT. As protein: CASSLGVGATEAFF.

This rearrangement joins TRBV16 to TRBJ1-1, with D hard to call. The germline V and J ends were trimmed by 4 bases and 4 bases, with 7 bases remaining between them. The V gene's germline CDR1 is KGHSY and CDR2 FQNENV. The CDR3 extends over 12 amino acids. In DNA form, the CDR3 reads TGTGCCAGCAGCCTGATTGCCACTGAAGCTTTCTTT. Encoded protein: CASSLIATEAFF.

The genes are TRBV6-2 or TRBV6-3 and TRBJ2-3, with D perhaps TRBD2 (6 bases). V shed 2 bases and J shed 0 bases, with 15 bases lying between them. The CDR3 spans 17 residues. Germline CDR1 and CDR2: MNHEY and SVGEGT. The CDR3, as DNA: TGTGCCAGCAGTTACGATGGGGGACTCACTAGCACAGATACGCAGTATTTT. Its protein product is CASSYDGGLTSTDTQYF.

The V and J genes are TRBV9 and TRBJ2-2; D is undetermined. CDR1 is SGDLS and CDR2 is YYNGEE in the germline V gene. This CDR3 spans 11 amino acids. V gave up 3 bases and J gave up 13 bases, with 10 bases separating them. In DNA, the CDR3 is TGTGCCAGCAGCGGCGGACGGGTGCTGTTTTTT. It is translated as CASSGGRVLFF.

This clone turned up a few times. V is TRBV25-1 and J is TRBJ1-4; D not resolved. CDR1 MGHDK and CDR2 SYGVNS come from the germline V gene. Trimming removed 1 base at V and 8 bases at J, with 14 bases between. CDR3 length equals 15 residues. This CDR3 reads CASSESGKKSEKLFF. Written as DNA, the CDR3 is TGTGCCAGCAGTGAATCGGGAAAAAAATCGGAAAAACTGTTTTTT.

The rearrangement joins TRBV7-3 to TRBJ2-7; TRBD2 might be the D (5 bases). Trimming shortened V by 0 bases and J by 1 base, and 7 bases separated the two germline ends. The CDR3 totals 14 residues. The V gene's germline CDR1 is SGHTA and CDR2 FQGTGA. The DNA of the CDR3 is TGTGCCAGCAGCTTAACCCGGGATTCCTACGAGCAGTACTTC. It is translated as CASSLTRDSYEQYF.

This clone was found once. The chain is built from TRBV27 and TRBJ2-4; D is perhaps TRBD1 (6 bases). This CDR3 is 14 amino acids long. V shed 4 bases and J shed 6 bases, with 13 bases lying between them. Germline-derived CDR1 and CDR2 are MNHEY and SMNVEV (reference sequence). For the CDR3, the DNA is TGTGCCAGCAGTTGGGGTGGACAGCTAAACATTCAGTACTTC. This codes for CASSWGGQLNIQYF.

This rearrangement joins TRBV10-3 to TRBJ1-2, with D unresolved. The CDR3 runs to 13 residues. Germline CDR1 reads ENHRY; CDR2 reads SYGVKD. Trimming took 6 bases from V and 3 from J, leaving 11 bases between them. CDR3: CAISSGEHYGYTF. CDR3 sequence (DNA): TGTGCCATCAGCAGCGGGGAGCACTATGGCTACACCTTC.

This clone is a singleton in its sample. The V and J genes are TRBV13 and TRBJ2-2, with 10 bases fitting TRBD2. The CDR3 sequence is 17 residues long. Germline-derived CDR1 and CDR2 are PRHDT and FYEKMQ (reference sequence). V shed 1 base and J 3 bases; nucleotides not matched to a gene: 5. The CDR3 DNA sequence: TGTGCCAGCAGCTTAGTGGGGACTAGCGTACACACCGGGGAGCTGTTTTTT. Protein sequence: CASSLVGTSVHTGELFF.

CDR3 sequence reads: CASSPSGTGEYYTF. The CDR3 DNA reads TGTGCCAGCAGCCCCTCAGGGACAGGGGAATACTACACCTTC. The chain combines TRBV7-3 with TRBJ1-2, with 10 bases matching TRBD1. The CDR3 runs to 14 residues. V gave up 5 bases and J gave up 10 bases; unmatched junction bases: 10. The germline CDR1 and CDR2 sequences are SGHTA and FQGTGA.

In nucleotides, the CDR3 is TGTGCCAGCAGTTTTGCCGTGTACGAGCAGTACTTC. Translating it yields CASSFAVYEQYF. This sequence joins TRBV6-5 and TRBJ2-7; D is unclear. The germline V and J ends were trimmed by 4 bases and 4 bases, with 8 bases remaining between them. This CDR3 has 12 residues. The germline CDR1 and CDR2 sequences are MNHEY and SVGAGI.

V and J are TRBV2 and TRBJ2-4, with D perhaps matching TRBD1 (7 bases). The V end was cut by 0 bases, the J end by 11 bases, with 11 bases between. This CDR3 spans 13 amino acids. The germline V gene has CDR1 SNHLY and CDR2 FYNNEI. The CDR3 spells CASSEARDSLQYF. CDR3 in DNA: TGTGCCAGCAGTGAAGCGCGGGACAGCCTTCAGTACTTC.

A few counts support this clone. The chain couples TRBV7-2 to TRBJ1-4; D unclear. The CDR3 has 16 amino acids. The V and J ends lost 5 bases and 3 bases respectively, with 16 bases between them. Looked up from germline, CDR1 is SGHTA and CDR2 is FQGNSA. CDR3 in amino acids: CASSPPVLRANEKLFF. The CDR3 bases are TGTGCCAGCAGCCCGCCTGTTCTGAGGGCTAATGAAAAACTGTTTTTT.

V gene TRBV11-3 combines with J gene TRBJ2-6; D is unclear. The CDR3 runs 17 residues. V dropped 1 base and J dropped 0 bases, with 10 bases sitting between them. CDR1 is SGHNT and CDR2 is YENEEA in the germline V gene. CDR3 in DNA: TGTGCCAGCAGCTTAGGAGGCAGATCCTCTGGGGCCAACGTCCTGACTTTC. This sequence encodes CASSLGGRSSGANVLTF.